Shown below are 28 T cell receptor beta chains from a single sample sequenced in a study of beta chain features in type 1 diabetes. Since all of the isolated RNA was reverse transcribed, expressed TCRB transcripts were what got sequenced. Sequenced by immunoSEQ multiplex PCR; TCRdb stores in-frame clones only, minus some. The sample has about 410,000 clones; around 14% are singletons. Material for sequencing was naive CD4+ T cells from blood. The receptors shown here come from a man under 40 in good health.

This clone occurred a few times. V gene TRBV30 combines with J gene TRBJ2-6; D call uncertain. The CDR3 is 13 residues long. CDR1 is GTSNPN, CDR2 SVGIG, per germline (reference sequence). V lost 4 bases to trimming and J lost 0 bases, with 4 bases between them. DNA of the CDR3: TGTGCCTGGACGGGCTCTGGGGCCAACGTCCTGACTTTC. Its protein is CAWTGSGANVLTF. The full variable domain, with the rest looked up from reference TRBV30 and TRBJ2-6, is SQTIHQWPATLVQPVGSPLSLECTVEGTSNPNLYWYRQAAGRGLQLLFYSVGIGQISSEVPQNLSASRPQDRQFILSSKKLLLSDSGFYLCAWTGSGANVLTFGAGSRLTVL.

The rearrangement joins TRBV5-1 to TRBJ2-1; 15 bases fit TRBD2. The trim removed 0 bases at V and 5 bases at J, leaving 6 bases unmatched. The CDR3 sequence is 18 residues long. The germline CDR1 and CDR2 sequences are SGHRS and YFSETQ. The DNA of the CDR3 is TGCGCCAGCAGCTTGGCCCTCGGGACTAGCGGGAGGAACAATGAGCAGTTCTTC. It is translated as CASSLALGTSGRNNEQFF.

The rearrangement links TRBV10-3 to TRBJ2-5; a possible D gene is TRBD2 (5 bases). Germline assignment: CDR1 ENHRY and CDR2 SYGVKD. V lost 6 bases and J 4 bases, leaving 15 bases between the germline ends. The CDR3 has 14 residues. The CDR3, as DNA: TGTGCCATCAGGCAGGAGGAGGCATCAGAGACCCAGTACTTC. The encoded protein is CAIRQEEASETQYF.

The chain employs TRBV5-4 and TRBJ2-4; TRBD2 aligns across 11 bases. Unmatched junction bases numbered 11, after V lost 4 bases and J lost 2 bases. Germline V gene sequence: CDR1 SGHNT, CDR2 YYREEE (reference sequence). This CDR3 is built from 18 residues. The CDR3 reads CASSQESLAGGTKNIQYF. The CDR3 DNA sequence: TGTGCCAGCAGCCAAGAAAGCCTAGCGGGAGGTACCAAAAACATTCAGTACTTC. Complete variable domain (other parts from reference TRBV5-4 and TRBJ2-4): ETGVTQSPTHLIKTRGQQVTLRCSSQSGHNTVSWYQQALGQGPQFIFQYYREEENGRGNFPPRFSGLQFPNYSSELNVNALELDDSALYLCASSQESLAGGTKNIQYFGAGTRLSVL.

The gene calls are TRBV15 and TRBJ2-2; D is undetermined. Trimming left V 4 bases short and J 5 bases short, with 11 bases between. Germline assignment: CDR1 LNHNV and CDR2 YYDKDF (reference sequence). The CDR3 loop spans 14 amino acids. The CDR3 loop reads CATSNGKVTGELFF. The CDR3 DNA is TGTGCCACCAGCAACGGCAAAGTTACCGGGGAGCTGTTTTTT.

V gene TRBV6-1 combines with J gene TRBJ2-7; 8 bases align to TRBD2. Germline V gene data show CDR1 as MNHNS and CDR2 as SASEGT. V gave up 6 bases and J gave up 4 bases; unmatched junction bases: 2. This CDR3 comprises 12 residues. CDR3 DNA sequence: TGTGCCAGCAGACTAGCGGAATACGAGCAGTACGTC. Translating gives CASRLAEYEQYV.

This clone was counted only a few times. The V call is TRBV20-1, the J call TRBJ1-2; D ambiguous. The CDR3 consists of 9 residues. Germline V gives CDR1 DFQATT, CDR2 SNEGSKA (reference sequence). Trimming removed 3 bases from V and 13 bases from J, with 9 bases in between. The CDR3 DNA sequence: TGCAGTGCTAGTTTGGAAGGCACCTTC. Its protein is CSASLEGTF.

In this sample, this clone turned up a few times. The chain recombines TRBV25-1 with TRBJ2-3; D is ambiguous. Deletions cut 3 bases from V and 6 bases from J, with 7 bases between. This CDR3 comprises 12 residues. CDR1 is MGHDK and CDR2 is SYGVNS in the germline V gene. The CDR3 DNA follows: TGTGCCAGCAGTGATAAAGTGGATACGCAGTATTTT. Protein: CASSDKVDTQYF.

This rearrangement joins TRBV4-3 to TRBJ2-2, with unresolved D. Germline values: CDR1 LGHNA, CDR2 YSLEER. V lost 8 bases and J lost 4, with 8 bases in between. The CDR3 contains 12 residues. The CDR3: CASGRLTGELFF. The CDR3 DNA is TGCGCCAGCGGGCGTCTCACCGGGGAGCTGTTTTTT.

This clone has just a few counts. The gene calls are TRBV4-1 and TRBJ1-4; D gene unclear. Germline V gene data show CDR1 as MGHRA and CDR2 as YSYEKL. The CDR3 loop spans 14 amino acids. Trimming took off 0 bases at V and 0 bases at J, with 2 bases between the two ends. The DNA of the CDR3 is TGCGCCAGCAGCCAAGAACCAACTAATGAAAAACTGTTTTTT. Its translation is CASSQEPTNEKLFF.

The chain has TRBV6-6 and TRBJ2-7, with TRBD1 matching over 10 bases. The V gene end was trimmed by 2 bases and the J gene end by 5 bases; junction bases not matched to a gene: 3. CDR3 size: 14 residues. The germline V gene has CDR1 MNHNY and CDR2 SVGAGI (reference sequence). The CDR3 sequence: CASSYRDRGHEQYF. CDR3 nucleotides: TGTGCCAGCAGTTACCGGGACAGGGGCCACGAGCAGTACTTC.

The rearrangement joins TRBV30 to TRBJ1-6; 10 positions agree with TRBD1. The CDR3 totals 20 residues. The J segment lost 1 base and the V segment lost 5 bases, leaving 17 bases of the junction unmatched. Germline V gene data show CDR1 as GTSNPN and CDR2 as SVGIG (reference sequence). The CDR3 nucleotides are TGTGCCTGGGGAGCCCCCATGGGGACAGGGGAATGTTCCTATAATTCACCCCTCCACTTT. This codes for CAWGAPMGTGECSYNSPLHF.

The chain has TRBV27 and TRBJ2-7; either TRBD1 or TRBD2 may supply D (6 bases each). From germline, CDR1 is MNHEY and CDR2 SMNVEV (reference sequence). The CDR3 runs 15 residues. Trimming removed 8 bases at V and 3 bases at J, with 20 bases between. In DNA form, the CDR3 reads TGTGCCAGCTCCTCCAGGAGGGGGTTGGACTACGAGCAGTACTTC. Translation gives CASSSRRGLDYEQYF.

The rearrangement links TRBV1 to TRBJ2-7; the table's D call of TRBD2 was not tested on the DNA. TRBV1 is flagged as a pseudogene. CDR3 length equals 17 residues. CDR3 sequence (DNA): TGCACCAGCAGCCAAGATTTGGGGGTAGCGGGCTCCTACGAGCAGTACTTC. It specifies CTSSQDLGVAGSYEQYF.

This clone was observed a few times. The CDR3 sequence is CASRRGPVGSVSYNEQFF. The CDR3, as DNA: TGTGCCAGCAGGCGGGGGCCGGTAGGGAGTGTCTCCTACAATGAGCAGTTCTTC. This sequence joins TRBV7-2 and TRBJ2-1; the D gene is possibly TRBD2 (7 bases). Germline lookup yields CDR1 SGHTA and CDR2 FQGNSA. V dropped 6 bases and J dropped 0 bases, with 21 bases sitting between them. CDR3 length: 18 amino acids.

The chain carries TRBV5-6 and TRBJ2-7; D ambiguous. The V gene lost 3 bases and the J gene lost 3 bases, with 4 bases spanning the gap. This CDR3 is 11 amino acids long. The germline V gene encodes CDR1 SGHDT and CDR2 YYEEEE. CDR3 sequence (DNA): TGTGCCAGCAGCTATAACTACGAGCAGTACTTC. Amino acid sequence: CASSYNYEQYF.

On this clone itself: Other DNA sequences in the same sample also yield this CDR3. V gene TRBV6-5 combines with J gene TRBJ1-5; D gene uncertain. Looked up from germline, CDR1 is MNHEY and CDR2 is SVGAGI. V lost 5 bases and J 0 bases, leaving 5 bases between the germline ends. The CDR3 runs 13 residues. DNA for the CDR3: TGTGCCAGCAGTAGGGATAGCAATCAGCCCCAGCATTTT. Translating it yields CASSRDSNQPQHF.

Only a few counts were recorded for this clone. The V gene is TRBV30, the J gene TRBJ2-3; possible D gene TRBD2, 6 bases. Trimming stripped 5 bases from V and 8 bases from J, with 8 bases between. The germline gives CDR1 GTSNPN, CDR2 SVGIG (reference sequence). The CDR3 runs to 10 residues. As DNA, the CDR3 is TGTGCCTGGGGCGGGGTTACGCAGTATTTT. Its translation: CAWGGVTQYF. Based on the CDR3 plus reference TRBV30 and TRBJ2-3, the full variable domain is SQTIHQWPATLVQPVGSPLSLECTVEGTSNPNLYWYRQAAGRGLQLLFYSVGIGQISSEVPQNLSASRPQDRQFILSSKKLLLSDSGFYLCAWGGVTQYFGPGTRLTVL.

The CDR3 DNA is TGTGCCAGCAGGACTAGCGGGAACACCGGGGAGCTGTTTTTT. It translates to CASRTSGNTGELFF. The chain is built from TRBV25-1 and TRBJ2-2, with 9 bases fitting TRBD2. V trimming: 6 bases; J trimming: 1 base; junction bases outside the gene matches: 0. In germline, CDR1 is MGHDK, CDR2 SYGVNS. The CDR3 length is 14 residues.

The chain joins TRBV4-3 to TRBJ2-5; no definite D call. Germline loops: CDR1 LGHNA, CDR2 YSLEER. V lost 0 bases to trimming and J lost 6 bases, with 5 bases between them. This CDR3 is built from 12 residues. The CDR3 sequence: CASSQDRQTQYF. CDR3 bases: TGCGCCAGCAGCCAAGATAGGCAGACCCAGTACTTC.

The V and J genes are TRBV29-1 and TRBJ2-5, with TRBD1 matching 11 bases. The V gene end was trimmed by 4 bases and the J gene end by 4 bases; junction bases not matched to a gene: 2. Germline V CDR1 and CDR2: SQVTM, ANQGSEA. The CDR3 is 13 residues long. The DNA of the CDR3 is TGCAGCGTTGGGACAGGGGGCACAGAGACCCAGTACTTC. Translating it yields CSVGTGGTETQYF. Combining the CDR3 with reference TRBV29-1 and TRBJ2-5 gives the whole variable domain SAVISQKPSRDICQRGTSLTIQCQVDSQVTMMFWYRQQPGQSLTLIATANQGSEATYESGFVIDKFPISRPNLTFSTLTVSNMSPEDSSIYLCSVGTGGTETQYFGPGTRLLVL.

This clone occurred a few times. The CDR3 region is CASSLGAGEQYF. In nucleotides, the CDR3 is TGTGCCAGCAGTCTCGGGGCGGGGGAGCAGTACTTC. This sequence joins TRBV6-6 and TRBJ2-7, with D perhaps matching TRBD2 (6 bases). In germline, CDR1 is MNHNY, CDR2 SVGAGI (reference sequence). Trimming removed 5 bases from V and 7 bases from J, with 12 bases in between. The CDR3 consists of 12 residues.

There are a few counts of this clone. The chain has TRBV11-3 and TRBJ2-2; 10 nucleotides agree with TRBD2. This CDR3 has 16 residues. Trimming took 1 base from V and 5 from J; bases not matched to a gene: 4. CDR1 and CDR2 from the germline V gene are SGHNT and YENEEA. DNA of the CDR3: TGTGCCAGCAGCTTAGTGCTAGCGGGAGTGACCGGGGAGCTGTTTTTT. Its translation is CASSLVLAGVTGELFF.

The V and J genes are TRBV5-1 and TRBJ2-1, with 8 bases lining up with TRBD1. The CDR3 has 13 amino acids. The junction had 2 bases not matched to a gene; V was cut back by 6 bases and J by 3 bases. CDR1 SGHRS and CDR2 YFSETQ come from the germline V gene. DNA of the CDR3: TGCGCCAGCACAGGGGGCTTCTACAATGAGCAGTTCTTC. As protein: CASTGGFYNEQFF.

The table lists this clone with a few counts. The rearrangement uses TRBV6-6 and TRBJ1-2; the D gene is possibly TRBD1 (5 bases). The germline CDR1 and CDR2 sequences are MNHNY and SVGAGI (reference sequence). The CDR3 sequence is 15 residues long. V was clipped by 6 bases and J by 0 bases, with 14 bases between them. The CDR3 DNA follows: TGTGCCAGCAGCATTGGACAATCACCTAACTATGGCTACACCTTC. It yields the protein CASSIGQSPNYGYTF.

The rearrangement joins TRBV11-2 to TRBJ2-4; no clear D gene. Trimming removed 8 bases from V and 3 bases from J, with 8 bases in between. Per the germline V gene, CDR1 is SGHAT and CDR2 is FQNNGV. CDR3 size: 12 residues. This chain's CDR3 is CASSLDKNIQYF. As DNA, the CDR3 is TGTGCCAGCTCCCTCGACAAAAACATTCAGTACTTC.

A few counts support this clone. The V and J genes are TRBV14 and TRBJ1-1, with D uncertain. Deletions cut 3 bases from V and 6 bases from J, with 8 bases between. The CDR3 has 12 amino acids. Per germline, CDR1 SGHDN and CDR2 FVKESK. CDR3 in amino acids: CASSQWTSEAFF. CDR3 bases: TGTGCCAGCAGCCAGTGGACTTCTGAAGCTTTCTTT.

This clone came up a few times. Relative to the germline gene, one junction end is altered; a read error may explain this. The chain employs TRBV7-7 and TRBJ2-5; D is possibly TRBD2 (6 bases). The CDR3 runs to 14 residues. Germline assignment: CDR1 SSHAT and CDR2 FNYEAQ (reference sequence). The CDR3 sequence: CASSPYRRAETQYF. In nucleotides, the CDR3 is TGTGCTAGCAGCCCCTACAGGAGGGCGGAGACCCAGTACTTC.